One and the same sample provided the 22 T cell receptor beta chains below, sequenced in a study of cytomegalovirus exposure and HLA in healthy donors. With 60 Vbeta and 13 Jbeta primers, the PCR was carried out. Some clones are missing from TCRdb's copy, which holds only in-frame ones; the method was immunoSEQ multiplex PCR. The sample has some 150,000 clones. The sequenced sample was PBMCs. The receptors were sampled from a woman younger than 35 in good health and CMV-seropositive.

The rearrangement uses TRBV7-9 and TRBJ2-2; D may be TRBD2 (5 bases). Per germline, CDR1 SEHNR and CDR2 FQNEAQ (reference sequence). Trimming shortened V by 6 bases and J by 8 bases, and 19 bases separated the two germline ends. This CDR3 has 15 amino acids. The CDR3: CASRHTSYLSGELFF. The CDR3 region has the DNA TGTGCCAGCAGACATACTAGTTACTTGTCAGGGGAGCTGTTTTTT.

This chain connects TRBV4-3 to TRBJ2-5; D is possibly TRBD1 (5 bases). The CDR3 covers 15 residues. Between the trimmed V and J ends, which lost 5 bases and 2 bases, there was a span of 15 bases. Germline V CDR1 and CDR2: LGHNA, YSLEER. DNA for the CDR3: TGCGCCAGCAGCTCAAGGGCGTCAGGGCAAGAGACCCAGTACTTC. This codes for CASSSRASGQETQYF.

The V call is TRBV11-3, the J call TRBJ1-4; 7 bases fit TRBD1. The trim removed 7 bases at V and 7 bases at J, leaving 9 bases unmatched. CDR3 size: 14 residues. Germline lookup yields CDR1 SGHNT and CDR2 YENEEA. CDR3 protein: CASTFAGDSEKLFF. In DNA form, the CDR3 reads TGTGCCAGCACCTTTGCAGGGGACAGTGAAAAACTGTTTTTT.

The chain couples TRBV5-1 to TRBJ1-1, with a possible D match to TRBD1 (5 bases). This CDR3 has 15 residues. Germline V gives CDR1 SGHRS, CDR2 YFSETQ. Trimming took off 0 bases at V and 4 bases at J, with 13 bases between the two ends. Here the CDR3 reads CASSLDGLRVTEAFF. The CDR3 DNA reads as TGCGCCAGCAGCTTGGACGGGCTCAGGGTCACTGAAGCTTTCTTT.

The V gene is TRBV6-5, the J gene TRBJ2-3; TRBD1 matches at 7 bases. The germline V gene encodes CDR1 MNHEY and CDR2 SVGAGI. V shed 4 bases, J shed 0 bases, and the junction held 4 bases outside the gene matches. The CDR3 runs 15 residues. In DNA, the CDR3 is TGTGCCAGCAGTTCGACAGGGCGAAGCACAGATACGCAGTATTTT. Its translation is CASSSTGRSTDTQYF.

As for this clone: The sample contains more than one DNA sequence encoding this CDR3. V usage is TRBV5-1 and J usage is TRBJ1-1, with a tentative D call TRBD1 (5 bases). CDR1 and CDR2 from the germline V gene are SGHRS and YFSETQ. CDR3 size: 14 residues. V shed 0 bases and J shed 2 bases, with 8 bases lying between them. Written as DNA, the CDR3 is TGCGCCAGCAGCTTGGGACAGACAAACACTGAAGCTTTCTTT. It specifies CASSLGQTNTEAFF.

The chain has TRBV19 and TRBJ1-2, with D possibly being TRBD1 (6 bases). This CDR3 has 15 amino acids. Germline CDR1 reads LNHDA; CDR2 reads SQIVND (reference sequence). With 3 bases removed from V and 0 bases from J, the gap between germline ends came to 11 bases. CDR3 nucleotides: TGTGCCAGTAGTATTAAGACAGGAGCTAACTATGGCTACACCTTC. This sequence encodes CASSIKTGANYGYTF.

V is TRBV7-9 and J is TRBJ2-5; 11 bases map to TRBD1. CDR3 length equals 14 residues. V gave up 3 bases and J gave up 4 bases; unmatched junction bases: 1. CDR1 and CDR2 from the germline V gene are SEHNR and FQNEAQ (reference sequence). CDR3 nucleotides: TGTGCCAGCAGCTTTGGGACAGGGGGAGAGACCCAGTACTTC. Translated: CASSFGTGGETQYF.

This chain links TRBV5-1 with TRBJ2-7, with a weak D call TRBD1 (6 bases). V was cut by 4 bases and J by 4 bases, with 9 bases left in between. CDR1 and CDR2 (germline): SGHRS, YFSETQ. The CDR3 spans 12 residues. CDR3 DNA: TGCGCCAGCAGCCCGGACAGATACGAGCAGTACTTC. It encodes CASSPDRYEQYF.

About this clone: Other DNA sequences within the sample encode an identical CDR3. The rearrangement links TRBV19 to TRBJ1-1; D perhaps matches TRBD1 (6 bases). CDR3 length equals 13 residues. Germline V CDR1 and CDR2: LNHDA, SQIVND (reference sequence). V lost 6 bases and J 1 base, leaving 9 bases between the germline ends. DNA for the CDR3: TGTGCCAGTAGCAACAGGGAGAACACTGAAGCTTTCTTT. Its translation: CASSNRENTEAFF. The complete variable domain, with remaining parts taken from reference TRBV19 and TRBJ1-1, reads DGGITQSPKYLFRKEGQNVTLSCEQNLNHDAMYWYRQDPGQGLRLIYYSQIVNDFQKGDIAEGYSVSREKKESFPLTVTSAQKNPTAFYLCASSNRENTEAFFGQGTRLTVV.

In the case of this clone: At one boundary the junction diverges from the germline segment, which might be a read error. This chain connects TRBV6-5 to TRBJ2-2, with D possibly matching TRBD2 (5 bases). CDR3 size: 15 residues. Germline V lookup: CDR1 MNHEY, CDR2 SVGAGI. CDR3 in DNA: TGTGCCAGCAGTTACTCATCAGCTAACACCGGGGAGCTGCTTTTT. Residues: CASSYSSANTGELLF.

The CDR3 region is CASGLGQGSNQPQHF. DNA of the CDR3: TGTGCTAGTGGTTTGGGGCAGGGTAGCAATCAGCCCCAGCATTTT. The J gene is TRBJ1-5, the V gene TRBV12-5; perhaps TRBD1 as D (5 bases). Germline V CDR1 and CDR2: LGHNT, FRNRAP. V was pared by 1 base and J by 0 bases, with 7 bases between. The CDR3 is 15 residues long. The full variable domain, completed using reference TRBV12-5 and TRBJ1-5, is DARVTQTPRHKVTEMGQEVTMRCQPILGHNTVFWYRQTMMQGLELLAYFRNRAPLDDSGMPKDRFSAEMPDATLATLKIQPSEPRDSAVYFCASGLGQGSNQPQHFGDGTRLSIL.

V gene TRBV13 combines with J gene TRBJ2-7; 9 bases are shared with TRBD1. V lost 3 bases and J lost 6; bases outside the gene matches: 12. Germline CDR1 is PRHDT and CDR2 is FYEKMQ (reference sequence). The CDR3 has 16 residues. Written as DNA, the CDR3 is TGTGCCAGCAGCTTTGGGGGACAGGGACCTCGGGGCGAGCAGTACTTC. Amino acid sequence: CASSFGGQGPRGEQYF.

This sequence joins TRBV4-2 and TRBJ2-3; 7 bases map to TRBD2. This CDR3 has 15 residues. CDR1 LGHNA and CDR2 YNFKEQ come from the germline V gene. V lost 3 bases and J lost 0; bases outside the gene matches: 3. This CDR3 is CASSHGGTSTDTQYF. The CDR3 bases are TGTGCCAGCAGCCACGGGGGGACTAGCACAGATACGCAGTATTTT.

The V gene is TRBV19, the J gene TRBJ2-5, with a tentative D call TRBD2 (6 bases). Germline CDR1 and CDR2: LNHDA and SQIVND (reference sequence). This CDR3 is 15 amino acids long. Trimming cost V 5 bases and J 0 bases, with 13 bases left between them. The CDR3 region is CASSPRGTYQETQYF. In DNA form, the CDR3 reads TGTGCCAGTAGTCCACGGGGGACGTACCAAGAGACCCAGTACTTC.

The chain recombines TRBV2 with TRBJ1-1; D call uncertain. Germline V gene data show CDR1 as SNHLY and CDR2 as FYNNEI. The CDR3 consists of 15 residues. V was clipped by 6 bases and J by 3 bases, with 17 bases between them. CDR3 in amino acids: CASRPGPTGDTEAFF. DNA for the CDR3: TGTGCCAGCAGGCCGGGTCCCACCGGGGACACTGAAGCTTTCTTT.

The genes are TRBV18 and TRBJ1-4; TRBD1 is a possible D gene (5 bases). The CDR3 contains 14 residues. CDR1 and CDR2 from the germline V gene are KGHSH and LQKENI. Trimming pared 3 bases from V and 8 bases from J, leaving 13 bases between. This CDR3 is CASSPSRVDEKLFF. The CDR3 DNA sequence: TGTGCCAGCTCACCCTCCAGGGTGGACGAAAAACTGTTTTTT.

The rearrangement links TRBV6-1 to TRBJ2-3, with 11 bases aligning to TRBD2. The CDR3 extends over 17 amino acids. V lost 2 bases to trimming and J lost 4 bases; unmatched junction nucleotides: 8. The germline V gene encodes CDR1 MNHNS and CDR2 SASEGT. The CDR3 region has the DNA TGTGCCAGCAGTGAATTCGTAGCGGGGGGGCAACCAGATACGCAGTATTTT. Protein product: CASSEFVAGGQPDTQYF.

The J gene is TRBJ1-2, the V gene TRBV7-9, with no clear D. Germline CDR1 and CDR2: SEHNR and FQNEAQ (reference sequence). V gave up 1 base and J gave up 4 bases, with 16 bases separating them. The CDR3 has 16 amino acids. The CDR3 reads CASSLGRRPQGYGYTF. The CDR3 region has the DNA TGTGCCAGCAGCTTAGGCAGGAGGCCTCAAGGCTATGGCTACACCTTC.

The chain has TRBV6-1 and TRBJ1-1; 7 nucleotides align to TRBD1. CDR1 is MNHNS, CDR2 SASEGT, per germline. The CDR3 runs 15 residues. V trimming: 2 bases; J trimming: 3 bases; junction bases outside the gene matches: 6. The CDR3, as DNA: TGTGCCAGCAGTGAACCAGGGGGTATGGACACTGAAGCTTTCTTT. Encoded protein: CASSEPGGMDTEAFF.

The chain combines TRBV6-5 with TRBJ1-6, with D hard to call. The V and J ends lost 2 bases and 10 bases respectively, with 6 bases between them. CDR1 and CDR2 from the germline V gene are MNHEY and SVGAGI. The CDR3 loop spans 12 amino acids. CDR3 amino acids: CASSYRRSPLHF. The CDR3 DNA reads as TGTGCCAGCAGTTACAGGAGATCACCCCTCCACTTT.

This chain connects TRBV29-1 to TRBJ1-2; 7 bases map to TRBD1. V lost 2 bases and J lost 5; bases outside the gene matches: 5. The CDR3 runs 13 residues. From germline, CDR1 is SQVTM and CDR2 ANQGSEA. The CDR3 sequence is CSVELGDRYGYTF. The CDR3 nucleotides are TGCAGCGTTGAATTGGGGGACAGATATGGCTACACCTTC. The complete variable domain, with remaining parts taken from reference TRBV29-1 and TRBJ1-2, reads SAVISQKPSRDICQRGTSLTIQCQVDSQVTMMFWYRQQPGQSLTLIATANQGSEATYESGFVIDKFPISRPNLTFSTLTVSNMSPEDSSIYLCSVELGDRYGYTFGSGTRLTVV.